Below are 4 T cell receptor beta chains sequenced from a single sample in a study of blood T cell repertoires in COVID-19. Method: immunoSEQ multiplex PCR; TCRdb's copy keeps in-frame clones and lacks some. Of hundreds of thousands of clones listed, 86% are singletons. Sequencing was performed on PBMCs or T cells enriched from blood (not recorded which). The receptors were sampled from a man between 18 and 29 years old who had recovered from COVID-19.

The chain has TRBV5-1 and TRBJ1-1; D is unclear. V lost 4 bases, J lost 0 bases, and 7 bases lay in between. The length of the CDR3 is 13 residues. Per germline, CDR1 SGHRS and CDR2 YFSETQ. Here the CDR3 reads CASSGRLNTEAFF. CDR3 DNA sequence: TGCGCCAGCAGCGGGCGTTTGAACACTGAAGCTTTCTTT.

The V call is TRBV28, the J call TRBJ2-7; weak D call: TRBD2 (6 bases). This CDR3 spans 13 amino acids. Germline values: CDR1 MDHEN, CDR2 SYDVKM. V lost 5 bases and J 3 bases, leaving 11 bases between the germline ends. The CDR3, as DNA: TGTGCCAGCAGTCCGGGACTGAGCTACGAGCAGTACTTC. As protein: CASSPGLSYEQYF.

This chain joins TRBV2 and TRBJ2-3; D unresolved. The germline V gene has CDR1 SNHLY and CDR2 FYNNEI. The CDR3 has 12 amino acids. The V gene lost 6 bases and the J gene lost 8 bases, with 12 bases spanning the gap. The CDR3, as DNA: TGTGCCAGCAGCCTCACAGATAGTACGCAGTATTTT. Its translation: CASSLTDSTQYF.

The chain is built from TRBV10-2 and TRBJ2-1; D is possibly TRBD2 (5 bases). Germline V lookup: CDR1 WSHSY, CDR2 SAAADI. Trimming cost V 7 bases and J 0 bases, with 13 bases left between them. The CDR3 loop spans 15 amino acids. CDR3 in amino acids: CASTRSGGSYNEQFF. CDR3 DNA sequence: TGCGCCAGCACCAGGAGCGGCGGCTCCTACAATGAGCAGTTCTTC.